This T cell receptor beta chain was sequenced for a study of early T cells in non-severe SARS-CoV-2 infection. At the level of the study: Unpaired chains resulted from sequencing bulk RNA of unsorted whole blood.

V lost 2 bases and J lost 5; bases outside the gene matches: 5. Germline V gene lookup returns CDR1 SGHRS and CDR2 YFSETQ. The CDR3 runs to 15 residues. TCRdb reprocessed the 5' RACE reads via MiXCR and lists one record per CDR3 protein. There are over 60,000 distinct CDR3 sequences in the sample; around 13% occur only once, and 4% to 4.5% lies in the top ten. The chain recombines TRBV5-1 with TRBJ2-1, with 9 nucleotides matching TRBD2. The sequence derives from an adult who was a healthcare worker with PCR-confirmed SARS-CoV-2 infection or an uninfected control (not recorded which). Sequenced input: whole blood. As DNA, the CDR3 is TGCGCCAGCAGCTTCTTAGCGGGGGCAAACAATGAGCAGTTCTTC. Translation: CASSFLAGANNEQFF.